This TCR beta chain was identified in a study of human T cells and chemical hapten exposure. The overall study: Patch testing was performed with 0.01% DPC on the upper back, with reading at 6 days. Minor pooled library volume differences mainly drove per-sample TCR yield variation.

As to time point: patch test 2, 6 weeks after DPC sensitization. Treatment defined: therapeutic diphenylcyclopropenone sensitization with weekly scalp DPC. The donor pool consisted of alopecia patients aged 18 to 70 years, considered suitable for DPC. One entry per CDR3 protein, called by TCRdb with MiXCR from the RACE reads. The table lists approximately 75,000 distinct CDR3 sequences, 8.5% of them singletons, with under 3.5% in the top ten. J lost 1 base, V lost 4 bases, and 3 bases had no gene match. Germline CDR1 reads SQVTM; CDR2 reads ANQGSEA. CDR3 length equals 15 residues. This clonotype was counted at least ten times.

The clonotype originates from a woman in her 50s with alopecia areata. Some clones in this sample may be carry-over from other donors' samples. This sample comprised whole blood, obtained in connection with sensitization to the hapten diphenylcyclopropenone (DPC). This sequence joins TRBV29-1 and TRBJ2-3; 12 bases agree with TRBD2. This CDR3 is CSVGPSGGGTDTQYF. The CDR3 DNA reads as TGCAGCGTTGGCCCTAGCGGGGGGGGCACAGATACGCAGTATTTT.